The entry below gives a single TCR beta chain sequence along with its context. This specimen belongs to a study of shared clonotypes between healthy human individuals. Study-wide background: CD4 naive and memory got three plates each, CD8 naive two, CD8 memory one.

Only in-frame clones appear in the TCRdb table, and some are missing; sequencing was by immunoSEQ multiplex PCR. The sample consists of about 2 million clones, 85% to 95% of them appearing once. The germline CDR1 and CDR2 sequences are SGHRS and YFSETQ. This CDR3 has 15 amino acids. The junction had 9 bases not matched to a gene; V was cut back by 0 bases and J by 7 bases. The authors divided CD4+ cells into CD45RA+ naive and CD45RA-negative memory subsets. This sequence joins TRBV5-1 and TRBJ2-5; 7 bases line up with TRBD1. This clonotype originated in a man between 18 and 29 years old in good health. Source material: naive CD4+ T cells sorted from blood. Stated subset: CD45RA+ positively selected. For the CDR3, the DNA is TGCGCCAGCAGCTTGGACAGGGGTGGGCCAGGGACCCAGTACTTC. This codes for CASSLDRGGPGTQYF.